This record looks at one T cell receptor (beta chain) sequence and its context. The data originate from a study of blood T cell repertoires in COVID-19. About the study: There were acute and convalescent COVID-19 samples, and they came from the United States, Italy and Spain. In each case, the material was cDNA or gDNA derived from T cells, B-cell-depleted T cells, or PBMCs.

Germline V gene data show CDR1 as SGHVS and CDR2 as FNYEAQ. With 4 bases clipped from V and 5 bases from J, the junction kept 6 bases outside the gene matches. This CDR3 region has 15 residues. Per the original methods: Amplifying reference gene primers gave estimates of nucleated cell counts. Repertoires were generated with immunoSEQ multiplex PCR, while TCRdb's copy carries only in-frame clones and drops some. V and J calls and clone size are copied from that table; D and trimming were computed from the DNA. The sample records 130,000 to 150,000 clones, 84% being singletons. No more than 2 weeks before study entry, exposed participants had met a case of COVID-19.

This sequence was found in a woman in her forties or fifties who had been exposed to COVID-19. The sample consisted of PBMCs or T cells enriched from blood (not recorded which). This sequence joins TRBV7-6 and TRBJ2-2, with 8 positions matching TRBD1. CDR3 sequence: CASSSGQGRTGELFF. The CDR3 DNA reads TGTGCCAGCAGCTCTGGACAGGGAAGAACCGGGGAGCTGTTTTTT. Combining the CDR3 with reference TRBV7-6 and TRBJ2-2 gives the whole variable domain GAGVSQSPRYKVTKRGQDVALRCDPISGHVSLYWYRQALGQGPEFLTYFNYEAQQDKSGLPNDRFSAERPEGSISTLTIQRTEQRDSAMYRCASSSGQGRTGELFFGEGSRLTVL.